The clone carrying this T cell receptor (beta chain) was seen repeatedly, ten times or more. Its specificity is unknown. The sample originates from a study of blood T cells in healthy people across ages. Study conclusions and caveats: As age increased, TCR beta diversity per million T cells fell in a roughly linear fashion.

A second 7 to 11 cycle PCR used barcoded and J-beta primers. Each cDNA molecule, via a template-switch adaptor with 12 random nucleotides, was tagged. TCRdb passed the 5' RACE reads through MiXCR, listing each CDR3 protein once. The data hold about 500,000 distinct CDR3 sequences, with nearly 25% observed a single time. Trimming stripped 1 base from V and 4 bases from J, with 8 bases between. The CDR3 has 14 residues. CDR1 is SGHTA, CDR2 FQGNSA, per germline. The data were also submitted as part of a second study, on T cells of mothers and their children.

This clonotype originated in a boy younger than 18 in good health. The rearrangement links TRBV7-2 to TRBJ1-5, with D hard to call. Source material: blood. This CDR3 reads CASSLGWGNQPQHF. In nucleotides, the CDR3 is TGTGCCAGCAGCTTAGGATGGGGTAATCAGCCCCAGCATTTT. Full variable domain (missing parts from reference TRBV7-2 and TRBJ1-5): GAGVSQSPSNKVTEKGKDVELRCDPISGHTALYWYRQSLGQGLEFLIYFQGNSAPDKSGLPSDRFSAERTGGSVSTLTIQRTQQEDSAVYLCASSLGWGNQPQHFGDGTRLSIL.